These 2 T cell receptor beta chains share one sample of origin, sequenced in a study of T-cell reconstitution after alpha-beta-depleted transplantation in children. This sample's TCRbeta library carried unique molecular identifier barcodes. One entry per CDR3 protein results from TCRdb running MiXCR on the PCR reads. This sample carries around 530,000 distinct CDR3 sequences, around a third of them seen once, and the ten largest clones take 2% to 3%. Here the sequenced sample was PBMCs from the stem cell graft donor, taken from the stem cell graft. All receptors come from a human donor who donated a stem cell graft to a child with aplastic anemia.

V usage is TRBV30 and J usage is TRBJ2-6; D possibly corresponds to TRBD2 (6 bases). V was pared by 0 bases and J by 0 bases, with 6 bases between. The CDR3 is made up of 15 amino acids. The germline V gene has CDR1 GTSNPN and CDR2 SVGIG (reference sequence). DNA for the CDR3: TGTGCCTGGAGTGTCGGGGGCTCTGGGGCCAACGTCCTGACTTTC. Translation gives CAWSVGGSGANVLTF.

The rearrangement links TRBV20-1 to TRBJ1-6, with D tentatively TRBD1 (6 bases). This CDR3 is built from 11 residues. Trimming left V 6 bases short and J 15 bases short, with 15 bases between. The germline V gene encodes CDR1 DFQATT and CDR2 SNEGSKA (reference sequence). The DNA of the CDR3 is TGCAGTGCCTCAACAGGGCCCGACCTCCACTTT. This encodes CSASTGPDLHF.